The rows below give T cell receptor beta chains drawn from one sample of a study of T cells in Graves' hyperthyroidism and ophthalmopathy. From the multiplex PCR reads, TCRdb called clonotypes with MiXCR, one entry per CDR3 protein. The sample holds roughly 200,000 distinct CDR3 sequences; around 16% are singletons and the top ten take about 48%. Sequencing used blood. The origin of the receptors is a man in his forties with Graves' hyperthyroidism. Both conserved end residues are part of each CDR3. The D gene is left open where the match is weak. Only part of the rows carry a size: once, few, many, or a class if the clone is expanded.

V: TRBV27; D: -; J: TRBJ2-3; size: -; DNA: TGTGCCAGCAGTGCAGGGACTAGCACAGATACGCAGTATTTT; CDR3: CASSAGTSTDTQYF
V: TRBV3-1; D: -; J: TRBJ2-3; size: -; DNA: TGTGCCAGCAGCCAGGGAGGTGCTAGCACAGATACGCAGTATTTT; CDR3: CASSQGGASTDTQYF
V: TRBV28; D: -; J: TRBJ2-1; size: many; DNA: TGTGCCAGCAGTTCGCAGGCTTCGAGCTCCTACAATGAGCAGTTCTTC; CDR3: CASSSQASSSYNEQFF
V: TRBV11-2; D: -; J: TRBJ2-3; size: -; DNA: TGTGCCAGCAGCTTAGGGGCGAGACCCCGGGATACGCAGTATTTT; CDR3: CASSLGARPRDTQYF
V: TRBV7-7; D: TRBD1; J: TRBJ2-7; size: few; DNA: TGTGCCACCAGCGAGGGGGCGGGCGAGCAGTACTTC; CDR3: CATSEGAGEQYF
V: TRBV20-1; D: TRBD1; J: TRBJ2-7; size: many; DNA: TGCAGTGCCGCTGGACAGGTTAACGAGCAGTACTTC; CDR3: CSAAGQVNEQYF
V: TRBV6-2/TRBV6-3; D: -; J: TRBJ1-2; size: many; DNA: TGTGCCAGCAGTCCCTGGACGGAGCACGGCTATGGCTACACCTTC; CDR3: CASSPWTEHGYGYTF
V: TRBV5-1; D: -; J: TRBJ2-7; size: many; DNA: TGCGCCAGCAGCTTTCCGGGGGATTCCCACGAGCAGTACTTC; CDR3: CASSFPGDSHEQYF
V: TRBV4-2; D: TRBD2; J: TRBJ2-7; size: -; DNA: TGTGCCAGCAGCCCTCTCGACCTAGCGGGGGCCCCCTACGAGCAGTACTTC; CDR3: CASSPLDLAGAPYEQYF
V: TRBV6-6; D: -; J: TRBJ1-1; size: many; DNA: TGTGCCAGCAGTTATCCCATAGAGAACACTGAAGCTTTCTTT; CDR3: CASSYPIENTEAFF
V: TRBV5-1; D: -; J: TRBJ1-2; size: many; DNA: TGCGCCAGCAGCTTGCCTGGGGAGGGACAAGCCCTAGCAGGGGCTAACTATGGCTACACCTTC; CDR3: CASSLPGEGQALAGANYGYTF
V: TRBV7-3; D: TRBD2; J: TRBJ2-3; size: few; DNA: TGTGCCAGCAGCCGACTAGCGGGGGGCGGGGATACGCAGTATTTT; CDR3: CASSRLAGGGDTQYF
V: TRBV10-3; D: TRBD1; J: TRBJ2-2; size: many; DNA: TGTGCCATCAGTCACGGGACAGACGGAAACACCGGGGAGCTGTTTTTT; CDR3: CAISHGTDGNTGELFF
V: TRBV6-6; D: -; J: TRBJ1-1; size: many; DNA: TGTGCCAGCAGTTACTCGATCGGGGGAAGGGGGACTGAAGCTTTCTTT; CDR3: CASSYSIGGRGTEAFF
V: TRBV2; D: -; J: TRBJ2-7; size: many; DNA: TGTGCCAGCAGTCCTCCGGGACGGGGACCGGGCGAGCAGTACTTC; CDR3: CASSPPGRGPGEQYF
V: TRBV7-8; D: TRBD1; J: TRBJ1-2; size: -; DNA: TGTGCCAGCAGCCAGGACAGGGAGAACTATGGCTACACCTTC; CDR3: CASSQDRENYGYTF
V: TRBV5-1; D: -; J: TRBJ2-5; size: many; DNA: TGCGCCAGCAGCTTGGGGCCAGGGACGGAGACCCAGTACTTC; CDR3: CASSLGPGTETQYF
V: TRBV7-2; D: TRBD2; J: TRBJ2-7; size: many; DNA: TGTGCCAGCAGCTTAGATCGCGGGGGGGCAAGGAACGAGCAGTACTTC; CDR3: CASSLDRGGARNEQYF
V: TRBV9; D: TRBD1; J: TRBJ2-1; size: -; DNA: TGTGCCAGCAGCGTAGGGGGACAGGGGGTTCAGGATGAGCAGTTCTTC; CDR3: CASSVGGQGVQDEQFF
V: TRBV7-2; D: -; J: TRBJ2-2; size: many; DNA: TGTGCCAGCAGGAGAAGCACAGGGCTGGCCGGGGAGCTGTTTTTT; CDR3: CASRRSTGLAGELFF
V: TRBV6-1; D: TRBD1; J: TRBJ2-3; size: -; DNA: TGTGCCAGCAGTCCGGGACAGGGGGCGTATACGCAGTATTTT; CDR3: CASSPGQGAYTQYF
V: TRBV4-3; D: TRBD1; J: TRBJ1-2; size: few; DNA: TGCGCCAGCAGCCACGACAGGGGAGGAGGCTACACCTTC; CDR3: CASSHDRGGGYTF
V: TRBV9; D: -; J: TRBJ1-5; size: many; DNA: TGTGCCAGCAGCGTGACCCCGGACAGCAATCAGCCCCAGCATTTT; CDR3: CASSVTPDSNQPQHF
V: TRBV28; D: -; J: TRBJ1-1; size: many; DNA: TGTGCCAGCCGCTGGGGCCCTGAAGCTTTCTTT; CDR3: CASRWGPEAFF
V: TRBV5-5; D: -; J: TRBJ1-4; size: -; DNA: TGTGCCAGCAGCTTGGACGGGGGGGGCCATAATGAAAAACTGTTTTTT; CDR3: CASSLDGGGHNEKLFF
V: TRBV7-2; D: -; J: TRBJ2-7; size: -; DNA: TGTGCCAGCAGCTTAGTTGGGGCCCTCGGCGAGCAGTACTTC; CDR3: CASSLVGALGEQYF
V: TRBV6-2/TRBV6-3; D: -; J: TRBJ2-7; size: many; DNA: TGTGCCAGCAGTTACTCGCCGCGCTACGAGCAGTACTTC; CDR3: CASSYSPRYEQYF
V: TRBV6-1; D: -; J: TRBJ2-7; size: few; DNA: TGTGCCAGCAGCCCCAGACAGGCGGACAATGAGCAGTACTTC; CDR3: CASSPRQADNEQYF
V: TRBV3-1; D: -; J: TRBJ2-7; size: many; DNA: TGTGCCAGCAGCCAAGCGATGGGCTACGAGCAGTACTTC; CDR3: CASSQAMGYEQYF
V: TRBV7-9; D: -; J: TRBJ2-2; size: many; DNA: TGTGCCAGCAGGCTCGCCGGCACCGGGGAGCTGTTTTTT; CDR3: CASRLAGTGELFF
V: TRBV3-1; D: -; J: TRBJ1-5; size: many; DNA: TGTGCCAGCAGCCATAAAATTAGCAATCAGCCCCAGCATTTT; CDR3: CASSHKISNQPQHF
V: TRBV7-9; D: TRBD1; J: TRBJ2-1; size: many; DNA: TGTGCCAGCAGCAGGGGGCTCGCTCTAGAGGCGGATGAGCAGTTCTTC; CDR3: CASSRGLALEADEQFF
V: TRBV12-3/TRBV12-4; D: TRBD1; J: TRBJ1-5; size: -; DNA: TGTGCCAGCAGGGGACAGAGTAATCAGCCCCAGCATTTT; CDR3: CASRGQSNQPQHF
V: TRBV20-1; D: -; J: TRBJ1-6; size: many; DNA: TGCAGTGCTAGAAAGGATTTGGATTCACCCCTCCACTTT; CDR3: CSARKDLDSPLHF
V: TRBV19; D: -; J: TRBJ2-1; size: many; DNA: TGTGCCAGTAGTATCGCAGGCTACAATGAGCAGTTCTTC; CDR3: CASSIAGYNEQFF
V: TRBV10-3; D: -; J: TRBJ2-3; size: many; DNA: TGTGCCATCAAGGTGGCAGGGGGCACAGATACGCAGTATTTT; CDR3: CAIKVAGGTDTQYF
V: TRBV20-1; D: -; J: TRBJ2-5; size: many; DNA: TGCAGTGCTAGAGATATAGAAGCGGGCGATCAAGAGACCCAGTACTTC; CDR3: CSARDIEAGDQETQYF
V: TRBV10-3; D: TRBD1; J: TRBJ1-4; size: -; DNA: TGTGCCATCAGTCAGGACAGGGAAAATGAAAAACTGTTTTTT; CDR3: CAISQDRENEKLFF
V: TRBV5-6; D: -; J: TRBJ2-3; size: -; DNA: TGTGCCAGCAGCTTGTGGTCCCACGATACGCAGTATTTT; CDR3: CASSLWSHDTQYF
V: TRBV15; D: TRBD1; J: TRBJ2-7; size: many; DNA: TGTGCCACCAGCCGCACCACAGACAGGGGCTACGAGCAGTACTTC; CDR3: CATSRTTDRGYEQYF
V: TRBV5-1; D: TRBD1; J: TRBJ1-6; size: -; DNA: TGCGCCAGCAGCCCGGGGACAGGGGGTACGTGGGGTAATTCACCCCTCCACTTT; CDR3: CASSPGTGGTWGNSPLHF
V: TRBV19; D: -; J: TRBJ2-3; size: -; DNA: TGTGCCAGTAGTACCTCGCGGCTTTCAGATACGCAGTATTTT; CDR3: CASSTSRLSDTQYF
V: TRBV7-9; D: TRBD1; J: TRBJ2-1; size: many; DNA: TGTGCCAGCAATACCGGACAGGTTTCTATTGAGCAGTTCTTC; CDR3: CASNTGQVSIEQFF
V: TRBV20-1; D: -; J: TRBJ1-5; size: -; DNA: TGCAGTGCCTACGAAACAGGCAATCAGCCCCAGCATTTT; CDR3: CSAYETGNQPQHF